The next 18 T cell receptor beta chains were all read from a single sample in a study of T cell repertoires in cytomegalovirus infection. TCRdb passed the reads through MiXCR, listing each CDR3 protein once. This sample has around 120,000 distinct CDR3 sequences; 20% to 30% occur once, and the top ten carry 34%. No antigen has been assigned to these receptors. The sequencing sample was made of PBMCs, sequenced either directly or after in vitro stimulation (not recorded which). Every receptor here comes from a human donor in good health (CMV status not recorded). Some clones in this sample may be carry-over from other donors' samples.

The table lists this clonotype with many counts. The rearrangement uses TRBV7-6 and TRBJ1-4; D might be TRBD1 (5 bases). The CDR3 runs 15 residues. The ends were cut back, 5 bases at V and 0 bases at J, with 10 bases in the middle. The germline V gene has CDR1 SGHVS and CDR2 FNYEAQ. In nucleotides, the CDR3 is TGTGCCAGCAGCCCGACAGAGTCAACTAATGAAAAACTGTTTTTT. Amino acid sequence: CASSPTESTNEKLFF.

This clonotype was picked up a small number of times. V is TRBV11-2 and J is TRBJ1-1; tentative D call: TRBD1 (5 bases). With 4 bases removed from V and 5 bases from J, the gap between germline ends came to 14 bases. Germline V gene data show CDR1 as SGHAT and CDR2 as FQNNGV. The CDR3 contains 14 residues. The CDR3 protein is CASSSQGGWTEAFF. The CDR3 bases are TGTGCCAGCAGCTCTCAGGGAGGTTGGACTGAAGCTTTCTTT.

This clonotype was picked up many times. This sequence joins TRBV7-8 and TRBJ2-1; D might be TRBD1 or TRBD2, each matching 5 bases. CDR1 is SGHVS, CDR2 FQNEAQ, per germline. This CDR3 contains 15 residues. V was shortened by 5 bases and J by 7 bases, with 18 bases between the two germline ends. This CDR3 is CASSLRRDPANEQFF. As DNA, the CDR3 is TGTGCCAGCAGCCTCCGTCGGGACCCGGCAAATGAGCAGTTCTTC.

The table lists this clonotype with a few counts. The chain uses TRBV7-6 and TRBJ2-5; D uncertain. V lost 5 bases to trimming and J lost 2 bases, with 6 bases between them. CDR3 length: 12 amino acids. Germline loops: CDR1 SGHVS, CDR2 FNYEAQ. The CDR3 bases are TGTGCCAGCAGCCAACGTCAAGAGACCCAGTACTTC. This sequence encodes CASSQRQETQYF. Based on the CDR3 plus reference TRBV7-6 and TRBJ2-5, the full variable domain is GAGVSQSPRYKVTKRGQDVALRCDPISGHVSLYWYRQALGQGPEFLTYFNYEAQQDKSGLPNDRFSAERPEGSISTLTIQRTEQRDSAMYRCASSQRQETQYFGPGTRLLVL.

CDR3 in amino acids: CASTPWAGYNPYEQYF. CDR3 in DNA: TGTGCCAGTACCCCCTGGGCGGGATATAACCCCTACGAGCAGTACTTC. The chain is built from TRBV19 and TRBJ2-7; tentatively, D is TRBD2 (6 bases). This CDR3 contains 16 residues. In germline, CDR1 is LNHDA, CDR2 SQIVND (reference sequence). With 7 bases removed from V and 2 bases from J, the gap between germline ends came to 21 bases.

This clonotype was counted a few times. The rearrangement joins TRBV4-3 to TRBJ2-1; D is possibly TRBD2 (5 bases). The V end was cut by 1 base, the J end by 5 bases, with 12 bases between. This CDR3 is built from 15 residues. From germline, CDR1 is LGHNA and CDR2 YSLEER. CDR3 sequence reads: CASSQGGRMDNEQFF. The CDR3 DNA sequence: TGCGCCAGCAGCCAAGGTGGGAGAATGGACAATGAGCAGTTCTTC.

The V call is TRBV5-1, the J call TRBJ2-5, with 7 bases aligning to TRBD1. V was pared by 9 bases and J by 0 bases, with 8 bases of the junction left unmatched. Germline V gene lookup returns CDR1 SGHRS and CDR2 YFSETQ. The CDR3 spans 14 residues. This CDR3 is CATTPGGYQETQYF. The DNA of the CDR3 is TGCGCCACTACCCCAGGGGGTTACCAAGAGACCCAGTACTTC.

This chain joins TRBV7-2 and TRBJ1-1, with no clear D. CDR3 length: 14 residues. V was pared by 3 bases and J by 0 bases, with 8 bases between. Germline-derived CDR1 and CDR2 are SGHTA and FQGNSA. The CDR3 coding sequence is TGTGCCAGCAGCTTCTTGCTCCTGAACACTGAAGCTTTCTTT. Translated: CASSFLLLNTEAFF.

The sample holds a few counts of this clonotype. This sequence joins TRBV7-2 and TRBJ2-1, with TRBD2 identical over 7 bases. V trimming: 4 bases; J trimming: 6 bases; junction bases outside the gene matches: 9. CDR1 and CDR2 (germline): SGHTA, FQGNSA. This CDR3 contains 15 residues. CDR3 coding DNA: TGTGCCAGCAGCTCCAAGAAAGGGACTATCAATGAGCAGTTCTTC. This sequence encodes CASSSKKGTINEQFF.

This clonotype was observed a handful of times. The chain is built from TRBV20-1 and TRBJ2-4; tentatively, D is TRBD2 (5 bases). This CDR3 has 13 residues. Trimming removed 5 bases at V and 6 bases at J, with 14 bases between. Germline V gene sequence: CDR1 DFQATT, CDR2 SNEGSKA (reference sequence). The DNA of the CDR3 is TGCAGTGCTGGAGGACCCGGCGGAAACATTCAGTACTTC. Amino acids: CSAGGPGGNIQYF.

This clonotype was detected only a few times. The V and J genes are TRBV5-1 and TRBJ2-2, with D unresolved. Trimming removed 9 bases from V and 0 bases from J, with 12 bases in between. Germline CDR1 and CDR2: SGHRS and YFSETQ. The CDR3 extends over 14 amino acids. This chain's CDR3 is CAILGRANTGELFF. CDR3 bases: TGCGCCATCCTTGGACGGGCGAACACCGGGGAGCTGTTTTTT.

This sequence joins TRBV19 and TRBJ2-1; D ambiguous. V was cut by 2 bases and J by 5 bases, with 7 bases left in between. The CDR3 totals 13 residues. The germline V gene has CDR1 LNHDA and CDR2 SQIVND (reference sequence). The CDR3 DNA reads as TGTGCCAGTAGTATAACTCCGAACAATGAGCAGTTCTTC. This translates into CASSITPNNEQFF.

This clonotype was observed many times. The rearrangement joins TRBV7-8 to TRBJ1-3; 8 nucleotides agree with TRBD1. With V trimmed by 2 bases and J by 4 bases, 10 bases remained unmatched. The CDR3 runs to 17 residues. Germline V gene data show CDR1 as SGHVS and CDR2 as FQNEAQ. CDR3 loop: CASSLYPQGAKGNTIYF. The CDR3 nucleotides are TGTGCCAGCAGCTTATACCCCCAGGGGGCGAAAGGAAACACCATATATTTT.

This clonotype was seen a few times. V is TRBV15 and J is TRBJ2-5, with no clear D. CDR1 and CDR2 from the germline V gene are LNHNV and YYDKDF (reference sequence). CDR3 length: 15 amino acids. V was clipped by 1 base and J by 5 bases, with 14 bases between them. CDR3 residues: CATSRGGRYRETQYF. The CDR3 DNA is TGTGCCACCAGCAGAGGCGGCAGGTATCGGGAGACCCAGTACTTC.

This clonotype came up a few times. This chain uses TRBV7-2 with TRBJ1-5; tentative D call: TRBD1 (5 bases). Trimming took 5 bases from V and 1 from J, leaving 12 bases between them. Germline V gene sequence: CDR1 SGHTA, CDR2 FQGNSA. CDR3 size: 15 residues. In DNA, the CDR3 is TGTGCCAGCAGCCCGGTTGGGGACAGCAATCAGCCCCAGCATTTT. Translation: CASSPVGDSNQPQHF.

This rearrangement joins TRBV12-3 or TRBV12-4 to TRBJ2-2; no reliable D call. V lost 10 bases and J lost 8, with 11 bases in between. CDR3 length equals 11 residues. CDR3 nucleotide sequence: TGTGCCATTACAGCGTCGGGGGAGCTGTTTTTT. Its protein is CAITASGELFF.

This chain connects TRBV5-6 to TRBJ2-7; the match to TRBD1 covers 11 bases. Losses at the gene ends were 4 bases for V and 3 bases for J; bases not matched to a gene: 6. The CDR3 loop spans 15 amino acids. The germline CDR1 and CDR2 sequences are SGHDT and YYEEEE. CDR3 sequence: CASSHGQGAVYEQYF. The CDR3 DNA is TGTGCCAGCAGCCATGGACAGGGGGCGGTCTACGAGCAGTACTTC.

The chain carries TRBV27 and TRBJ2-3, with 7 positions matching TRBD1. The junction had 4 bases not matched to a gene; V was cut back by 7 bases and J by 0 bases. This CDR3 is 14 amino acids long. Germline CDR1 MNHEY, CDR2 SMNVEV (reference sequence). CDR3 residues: CASKRDSSTDTQYF. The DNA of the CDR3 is TGTGCCAGCAAACGGGACAGTAGCACAGATACGCAGTATTTT.